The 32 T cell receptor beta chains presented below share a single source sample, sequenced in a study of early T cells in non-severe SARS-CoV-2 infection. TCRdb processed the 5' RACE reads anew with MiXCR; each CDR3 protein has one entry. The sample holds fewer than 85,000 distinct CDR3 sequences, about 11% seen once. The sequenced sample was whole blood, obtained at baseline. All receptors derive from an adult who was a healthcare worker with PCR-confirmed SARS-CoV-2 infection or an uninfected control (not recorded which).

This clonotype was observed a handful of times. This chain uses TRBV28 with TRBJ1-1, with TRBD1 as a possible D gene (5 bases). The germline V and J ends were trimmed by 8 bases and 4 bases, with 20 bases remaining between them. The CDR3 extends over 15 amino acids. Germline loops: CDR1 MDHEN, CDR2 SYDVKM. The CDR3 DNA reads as TGTGCCAGCGGAACCCAGGGTCAGGGAGGCACTGAAGCTTTCTTT. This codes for CASGTQGQGGTEAFF.

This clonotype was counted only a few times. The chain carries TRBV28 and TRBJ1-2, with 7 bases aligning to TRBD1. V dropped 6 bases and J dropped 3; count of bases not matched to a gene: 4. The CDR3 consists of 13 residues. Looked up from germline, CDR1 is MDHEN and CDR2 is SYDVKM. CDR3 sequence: CASRPGQHYGYTF. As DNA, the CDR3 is TGTGCCAGCAGACCGGGACAGCACTATGGCTACACCTTC.

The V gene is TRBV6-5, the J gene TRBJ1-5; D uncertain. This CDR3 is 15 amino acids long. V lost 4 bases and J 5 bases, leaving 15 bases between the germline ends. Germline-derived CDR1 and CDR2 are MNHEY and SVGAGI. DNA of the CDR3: TGTGCCAGCAGTTCCGGACGGAAAACCGATCAGCCCCAGCATTTT. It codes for CASSSGRKTDQPQHF.

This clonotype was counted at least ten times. The CDR3 DNA is TGTGCCAGCGCGTATACAGTGAACACCGGGGAGCTGTTTTTT. Translating gives CASAYTVNTGELFF. This sequence joins TRBV12-3 or TRBV12-4 and TRBJ2-2; D is uncertain. Trimming shortened V by 8 bases and J by 1 base, and 11 bases separated the two germline ends. CDR3 length equals 14 residues.

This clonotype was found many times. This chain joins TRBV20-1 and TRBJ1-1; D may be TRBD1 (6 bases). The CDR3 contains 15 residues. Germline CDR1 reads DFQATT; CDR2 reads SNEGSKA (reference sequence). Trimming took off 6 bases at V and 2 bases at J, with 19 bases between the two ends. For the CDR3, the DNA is TGCAGTGCCCTAACCCTCGGACAGTACAACACTGAAGCTTTCTTT. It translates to CSALTLGQYNTEAFF.

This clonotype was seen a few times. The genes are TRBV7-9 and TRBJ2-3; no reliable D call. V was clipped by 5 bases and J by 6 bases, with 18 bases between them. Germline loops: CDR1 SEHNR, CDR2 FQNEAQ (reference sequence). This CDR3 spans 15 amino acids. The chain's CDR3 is CASSPVTQAWDTQYF. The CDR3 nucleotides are TGTGCCAGCAGCCCCGTTACCCAGGCGTGGGATACGCAGTATTTT.

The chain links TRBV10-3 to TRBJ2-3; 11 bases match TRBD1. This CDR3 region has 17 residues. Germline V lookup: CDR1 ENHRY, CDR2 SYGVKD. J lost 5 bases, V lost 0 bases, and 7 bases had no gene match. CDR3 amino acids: CAISESVTGTGGDTQYF. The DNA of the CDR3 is TGTGCCATCAGTGAGTCGGTCACTGGGACAGGGGGAGATACGCAGTATTTT.

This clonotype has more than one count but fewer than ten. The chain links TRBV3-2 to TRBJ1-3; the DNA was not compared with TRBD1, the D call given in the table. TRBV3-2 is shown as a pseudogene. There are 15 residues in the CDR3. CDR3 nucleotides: TGTGCCAGCAGTTGGGGACGGAGCTCTGGAAACACCATATATTTT. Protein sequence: CASSWGRSSGNTIYF.

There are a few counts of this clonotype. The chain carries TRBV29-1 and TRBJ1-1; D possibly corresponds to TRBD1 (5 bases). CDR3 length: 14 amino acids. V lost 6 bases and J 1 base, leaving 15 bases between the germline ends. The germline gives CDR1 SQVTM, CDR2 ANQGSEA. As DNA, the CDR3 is TGCAGCGTCGAGGTCTTGGGGACGAACACTGAAGCTTTCTTT. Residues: CSVEVLGTNTEAFF.

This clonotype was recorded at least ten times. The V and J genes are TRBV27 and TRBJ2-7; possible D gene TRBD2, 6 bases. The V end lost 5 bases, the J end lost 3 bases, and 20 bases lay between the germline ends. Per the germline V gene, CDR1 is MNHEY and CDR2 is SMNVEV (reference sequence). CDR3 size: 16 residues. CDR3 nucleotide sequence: TGTGCCAGCAGTGCTCCGGGGGATACAAGTAGCTACGAGCAGTACTTC. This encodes CASSAPGDTSSYEQYF.

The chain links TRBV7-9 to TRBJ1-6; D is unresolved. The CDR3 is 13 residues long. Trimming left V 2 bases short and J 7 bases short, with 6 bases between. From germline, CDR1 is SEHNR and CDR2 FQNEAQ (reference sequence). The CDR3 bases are TGTGCCAGCAGCTTATCCGCGAATTCACCCCTCCACTTT. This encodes CASSLSANSPLHF.

CDR3 protein: CASSYRRISQGANQPQHF. CDR3 sequence (DNA): TGTGCCAGCAGTTACAGGCGGATATCGCAGGGGGCGAATCAGCCCCAGCATTTT. V and J are TRBV6-2 or TRBV6-3 and TRBJ1-5; 8 bases align to TRBD1. CDR1 MNHEY and CDR2 SVGEGT come from the germline V gene. J gave up 4 bases and V 2 bases, and 13 bases lay outside the gene matches. CDR3 length: 18 residues.

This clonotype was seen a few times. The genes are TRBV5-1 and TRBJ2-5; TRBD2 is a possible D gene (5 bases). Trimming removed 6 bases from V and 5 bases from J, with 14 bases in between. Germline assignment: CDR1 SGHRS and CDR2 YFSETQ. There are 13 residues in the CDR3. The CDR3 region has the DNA TGCGCCAGCAACCGGGGAGAGGGTGAGACCCAGTACTTC. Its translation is CASNRGEGETQYF.

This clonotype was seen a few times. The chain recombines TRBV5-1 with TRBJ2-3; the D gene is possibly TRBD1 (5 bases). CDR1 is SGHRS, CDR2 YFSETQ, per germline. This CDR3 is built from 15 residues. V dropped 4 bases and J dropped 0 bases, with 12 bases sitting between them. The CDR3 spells CASSVDRTSTDTQYF. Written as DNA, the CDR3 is TGCGCCAGCAGCGTCGACAGAACCAGCACAGATACGCAGTATTTT.

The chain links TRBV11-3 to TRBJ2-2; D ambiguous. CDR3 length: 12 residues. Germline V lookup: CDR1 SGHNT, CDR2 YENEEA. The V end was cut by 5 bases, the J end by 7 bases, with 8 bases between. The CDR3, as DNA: TGTGCCAGCAGCCCAGAGGACGGGGAGCTGTTTTTT. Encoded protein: CASSPEDGELFF.

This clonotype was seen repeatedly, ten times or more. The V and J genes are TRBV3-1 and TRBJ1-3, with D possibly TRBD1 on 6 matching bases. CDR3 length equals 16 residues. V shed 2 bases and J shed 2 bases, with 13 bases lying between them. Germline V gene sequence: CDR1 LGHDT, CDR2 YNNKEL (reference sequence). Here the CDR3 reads CASSQPKWTAGNTIYF. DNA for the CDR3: TGTGCCAGCAGCCAACCTAAATGGACAGCTGGAAACACCATATATTTT.

Here the CDR3 reads CASRGNSPLHF. CDR3 in DNA: TGTGCCAGCAGGGGCAATTCACCCCTCCACTTT. J is TRBJ1-6 and V is TRBV25-1, with D uncertain. The V gene's germline CDR1 is MGHDK and CDR2 SYGVNS. Trimming pared 6 bases from V and 7 bases from J, leaving 4 bases between. The CDR3 runs to 11 residues. The complete variable domain, with remaining parts taken from reference TRBV25-1 and TRBJ1-6, reads EADIYQTPRYLVIGTGKKITLECSQTMGHDKMYWYQQDPGMELHLIHYSYGVNSTEKGDLSSESTVSRIRTEHFPLTLESARPSHTSQYLCASRGNSPLHFGNGTRLTVT.

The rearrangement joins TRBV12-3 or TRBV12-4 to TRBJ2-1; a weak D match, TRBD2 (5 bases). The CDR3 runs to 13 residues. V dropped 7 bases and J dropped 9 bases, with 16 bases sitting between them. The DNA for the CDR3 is TGTGCCAGCACCGAAAACCCCGAGGGTGAGCAGTTCTTC. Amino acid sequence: CASTENPEGEQFF.

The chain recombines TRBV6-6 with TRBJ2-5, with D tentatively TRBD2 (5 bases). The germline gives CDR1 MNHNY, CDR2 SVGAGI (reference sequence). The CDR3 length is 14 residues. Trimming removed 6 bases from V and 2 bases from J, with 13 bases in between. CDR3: CASRQGLGQETQYF. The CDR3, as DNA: TGTGCCAGCAGACAAGGACTGGGACAAGAGACCCAGTACTTC.

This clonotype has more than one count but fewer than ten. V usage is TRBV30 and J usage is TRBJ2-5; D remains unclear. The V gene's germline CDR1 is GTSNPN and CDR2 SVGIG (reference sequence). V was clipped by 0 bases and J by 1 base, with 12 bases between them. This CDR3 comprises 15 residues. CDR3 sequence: CAWSVGDPGQETQYF. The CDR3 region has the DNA TGTGCCTGGAGTGTGGGTGATCCGGGCCAAGAGACCCAGTACTTC.

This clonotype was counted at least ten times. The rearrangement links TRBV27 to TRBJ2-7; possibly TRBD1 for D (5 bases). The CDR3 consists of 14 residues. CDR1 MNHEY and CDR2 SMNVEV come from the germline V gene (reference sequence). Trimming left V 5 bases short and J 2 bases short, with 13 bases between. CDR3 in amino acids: CASSRAGPAYEQYF. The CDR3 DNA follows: TGTGCCAGCAGTAGGGCAGGGCCGGCCTACGAGCAGTACTTC.

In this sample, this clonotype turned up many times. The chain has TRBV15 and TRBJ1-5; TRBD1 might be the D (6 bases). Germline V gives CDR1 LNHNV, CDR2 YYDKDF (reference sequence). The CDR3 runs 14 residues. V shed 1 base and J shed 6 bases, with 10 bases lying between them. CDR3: CATSRGQEGQPQHF. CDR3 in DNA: TGTGCCACCAGCAGAGGACAGGAGGGTCAGCCCCAGCATTTT.

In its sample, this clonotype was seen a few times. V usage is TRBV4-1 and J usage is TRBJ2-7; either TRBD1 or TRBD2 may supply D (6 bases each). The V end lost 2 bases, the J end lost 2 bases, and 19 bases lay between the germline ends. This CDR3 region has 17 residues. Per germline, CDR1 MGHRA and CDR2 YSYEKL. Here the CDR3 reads CASSQRFTGGLAYEQYF. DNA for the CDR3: TGCGCCAGCAGCCAACGATTTACCGGGGGCCTTGCCTACGAGCAGTACTTC.

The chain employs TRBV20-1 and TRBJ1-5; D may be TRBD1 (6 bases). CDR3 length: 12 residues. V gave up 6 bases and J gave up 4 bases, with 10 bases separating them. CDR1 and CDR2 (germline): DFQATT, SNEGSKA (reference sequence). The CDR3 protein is CSALQGNQPQHF. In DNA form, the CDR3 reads TGCAGTGCCTTACAGGGAAATCAGCCCCAGCATTTT.

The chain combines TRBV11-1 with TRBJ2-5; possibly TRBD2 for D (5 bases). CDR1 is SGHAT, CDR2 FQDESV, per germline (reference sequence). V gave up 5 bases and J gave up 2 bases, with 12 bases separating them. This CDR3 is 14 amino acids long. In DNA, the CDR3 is TGTGCCAGCAGCACTGGACGGGGTCAAGAGACCCAGTACTTC. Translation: CASSTGRGQETQYF.

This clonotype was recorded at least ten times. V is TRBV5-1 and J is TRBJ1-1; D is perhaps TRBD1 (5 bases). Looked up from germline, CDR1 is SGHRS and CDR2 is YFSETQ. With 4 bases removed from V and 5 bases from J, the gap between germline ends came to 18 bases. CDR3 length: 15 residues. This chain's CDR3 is CASSPRGQGGTEAFF. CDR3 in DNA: TGCGCCAGCAGCCCCCGCGGGCAGGGAGGGACTGAAGCTTTCTTT.

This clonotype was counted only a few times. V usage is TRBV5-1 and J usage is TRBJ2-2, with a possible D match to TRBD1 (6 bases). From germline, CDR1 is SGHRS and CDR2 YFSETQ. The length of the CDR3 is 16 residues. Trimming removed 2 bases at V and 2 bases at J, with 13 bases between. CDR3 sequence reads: CASSLRTERNTGELFF. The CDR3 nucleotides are TGCGCCAGCAGCTTAAGGACAGAGCGAAACACCGGGGAGCTGTTTTTT.

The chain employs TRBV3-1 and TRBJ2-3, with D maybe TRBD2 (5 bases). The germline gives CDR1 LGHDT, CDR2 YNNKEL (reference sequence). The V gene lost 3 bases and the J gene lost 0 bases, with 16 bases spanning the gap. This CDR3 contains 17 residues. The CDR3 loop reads CASSQAIDYPSTDTQYF. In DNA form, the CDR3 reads TGTGCCAGCAGCCAGGCTATTGACTATCCTAGCACAGATACGCAGTATTTT.

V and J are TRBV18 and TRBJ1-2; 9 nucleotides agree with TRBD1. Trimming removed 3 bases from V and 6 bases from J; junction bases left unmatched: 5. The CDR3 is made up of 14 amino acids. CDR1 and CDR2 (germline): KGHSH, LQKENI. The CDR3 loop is CASSPRQGVDGYTF. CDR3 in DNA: TGTGCCAGCTCACCCCGACAGGGGGTGGATGGCTACACCTTC.

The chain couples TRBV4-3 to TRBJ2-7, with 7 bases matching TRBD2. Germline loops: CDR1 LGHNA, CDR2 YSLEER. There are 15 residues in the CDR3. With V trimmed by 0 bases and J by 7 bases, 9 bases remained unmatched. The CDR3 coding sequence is TGCGCCAGCAGCCAAGAAATATCGACTAGCCGGGAGCAGTACTTC. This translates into CASSQEISTSREQYF.

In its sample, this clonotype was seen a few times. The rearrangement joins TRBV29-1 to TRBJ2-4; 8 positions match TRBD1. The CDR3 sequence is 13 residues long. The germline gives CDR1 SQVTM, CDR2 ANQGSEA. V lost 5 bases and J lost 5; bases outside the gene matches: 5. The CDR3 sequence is CSVRTGSQNIQYF. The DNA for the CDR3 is TGCAGCGTTAGGACAGGGTCGCAAAACATTCAGTACTTC.

CDR3 sequence reads: CATSHEVTGELFF. CDR3 nucleotides: TGTGCCACCAGCCACGAGGTCACCGGGGAGCTGTTTTTT. The chain combines TRBV15 with TRBJ2-2; D remains unclear. V was clipped by 5 bases and J by 4 bases, with 8 bases between them. CDR3 length equals 13 residues. Germline V CDR1 and CDR2: LNHNV, YYDKDF (reference sequence).